This T cell receptor beta chain was found in a study of cytomegalovirus exposure and HLA in healthy donors. Produced via immunoSEQ multiplex PCR; TCRdb's table is partial and in-frame only. The sample records about 360,000 clones, around 86% being singletons. The source of this sequence is a woman aged 18 to 35 in good health and CMV-seronegative. Sequences were obtained from PBMCs.

The CDR3 nucleotides are TGTGCCAGCAGCGTCGGACTAGCGGGAGATACGCAGTATTTT. Translated: CASSVGLAGDTQYF. The V and J genes are TRBV7-2 and TRBJ2-3, with TRBD2 matching over 11 bases. This CDR3 is 14 amino acids long. The V gene end was trimmed by 5 bases and the J gene end by 5 bases; junction bases not matched to a gene: 3. Germline lookup yields CDR1 SGHTA and CDR2 FQGNSA.